This note documents a single TCR beta chain sequence. Antigen unknown. Everyone who donated was a healthy bone marrow donor. The sample belongs to a study of cytomegalovirus exposure and HLA in healthy donors. Study-wide results and limits: When presence/absence was analysed, sequencing depth was taken to be roughly uniform across donors.

The PCR contained 60 Vbeta and 13 Jbeta primers. Generated by immunoSEQ multiplex PCR, the TCRdb table keeps only in-frame clones and is missing some. The sample has around 200,000 clones, 60% to 80% seen once. Trimming took off 2 bases at V and 6 bases at J, with 10 bases between the two ends. This CDR3 has 13 amino acids. Looked up from germline, CDR1 is SGHVS and CDR2 is FQNEAQ. Material: PBMCs. The rearrangement joins TRBV7-8 to TRBJ1-1; D is ambiguous. The receptor comes from a woman aged 25 to 39 in good health and CMV-seropositive. This CDR3 is CASSLRTAAEAFF. DNA for the CDR3: TGTGCCAGCAGCTTAAGAACGGCGGCTGAAGCTTTCTTT.